The 9 T cell receptor beta chains given below trace back to one sample, sequenced in a study of cytotoxic CD8 clonotypes in ibrutinib-treated CLL. This table comes from immunoSEQ multiplex PCR, and its TCRdb copy is limited to in-frame clones, with some not included. The sample includes roughly 29,000 clones, about 78% seen only once; the top ten take around 50%. The material was PBMCs, obtained after 36 months of ibrutinib treatment. These TCRs come from a human donor with chronic lymphocytic leukemia.

The V and J genes are TRBV5-1 and TRBJ2-5; TRBD1 matches at 9 bases. The CDR3 length is 18 residues. Trimming removed 4 bases from V and 3 bases from J; junction bases left unmatched: 16. CDR1 and CDR2 (germline): SGHRS, YFSETQ. DNA of the CDR3: TGCGCCAGCAGCCTTCCAACCGGGACAGGGTGGGCGGAAGAGACCCAGTACTTC. Protein: CASSLPTGTGWAEETQYF.

This sequence joins TRBV20-1 and TRBJ1-1; D uncertain. Germline V gene sequence: CDR1 DFQATT, CDR2 SNEGSKA (reference sequence). The CDR3 length is 11 residues. Trimming cost V 1 base and J 6 bases, with 6 bases left between them. The CDR3 here is CSARVVSEAFF. The CDR3 DNA sequence: TGCAGTGCTAGAGTGGTGTCTGAAGCTTTCTTT.

In its sample, this clone was seen once. The rearrangement links TRBV6-5 to TRBJ1-2; tentatively, D is TRBD1 (5 bases). The germline CDR1 and CDR2 sequences are MNHEY and SVGAGI. This CDR3 has 14 residues. Deletions cut 0 bases from V and 5 bases from J, with 10 bases between. Written as DNA, the CDR3 is TGTGCCAGCAGTTACTCGACAGCCTCATATGGCTACACCTTC. As protein: CASSYSTASYGYTF.

V and J are TRBV7-3 and TRBJ1-6; D is perhaps TRBD1 (5 bases). V was cut by 4 bases and J by 7 bases, with 14 bases left in between. This CDR3 contains 15 residues. Germline loops: CDR1 SGHTA, CDR2 FQGTGA. The CDR3 loop reads CASSSSGLRNSPLHF. CDR3 in DNA: TGTGCCAGCAGCTCGTCGGGACTGAGAAATTCACCCCTCCACTTT.

The rearrangement uses TRBV19 and TRBJ2-3; D gene uncertain. Per the germline V gene, CDR1 is LNHDA and CDR2 is SQIVND (reference sequence). The length of the CDR3 is 14 residues. V lost 1 base to trimming and J lost 3 bases, with 8 bases between them. CDR3 amino acids: CASSIGPQTDTQYF. The DNA for the CDR3 is TGTGCCAGTAGTATAGGCCCACAGACAGATACGCAGTATTTT.

The rearrangement links TRBV5-4 to TRBJ1-4, with a tentative D call TRBD1 (6 bases). The CDR3 has 13 residues. Germline V CDR1 and CDR2: SGHNT, YYREEE (reference sequence). Trimming stripped 6 bases from V and 6 bases from J, with 12 bases between. The CDR3 nucleotides are TGTGCCAGCACGGACAGCAGTTATGAAAAACTGTTTTTT. Amino acids: CASTDSSYEKLFF.

This sequence joins TRBV10-3 and TRBJ2-1; the match to TRBD2 covers 8 bases. The trim removed 6 bases at V and 5 bases at J, leaving 15 bases unmatched. There are 17 residues in the CDR3. Per the germline V gene, CDR1 is ENHRY and CDR2 is SYGVKD. The CDR3 DNA reads TGTGCCATCAGCCCCACGAGGAATGCGGGGGGTAACAATGAGCAGTTCTTC. Amino acid sequence: CAISPTRNAGGNNEQFF.

The chain is built from TRBV27 and TRBJ1-4; D perhaps matches TRBD1 (5 bases). V was trimmed by 5 bases and J by 0 bases, leaving 10 bases between them. Germline V lookup: CDR1 MNHEY, CDR2 SMNVEV (reference sequence). CDR3 size: 15 residues. CDR3 region: CASSPLGATNEKLFF. CDR3 bases: TGTGCCAGCAGTCCATTGGGGGCAACTAATGAAAAACTGTTTTTT. Full variable domain (rest looked up from reference TRBV27 and TRBJ1-4): EAQVTQNPRYLITVTGKKLTVTCSQNMNHEYMSWYRQDPGLGLRQIYYSMNVEVTDKGDVPEGYKVSRKEKRNFPLILESPSPNQTSLYFCASSPLGATNEKLFFGSGTQLSVL.

V usage is TRBV29-1 and J usage is TRBJ2-5; D may be TRBD2 (5 bases). This CDR3 is 12 amino acids long. Germline values: CDR1 SQVTM, CDR2 ANQGSEA. The germline V and J ends were trimmed by 4 bases and 2 bases, with 8 bases remaining between them. The CDR3 sequence: CSVASIQETQYF. DNA for the CDR3: TGCAGCGTTGCTAGCATACAAGAGACCCAGTACTTC.